This TCR beta chain was identified in a study of blood T cell repertoires in COVID-19. Study summary: T cells, B-cell-depleted T cells, or PBMCs provided the cDNA or gDNA that served as material.

Germline CDR1 and CDR2: MDHEN and SYDVKM. J gave up 6 bases and V 3 bases, and 5 bases lay outside the gene matches. The CDR3 is 14 residues long. In the original workflow: From reference gene primer amplification, estimates of nucleated cell counts were derived. The repertoire was sequenced with immunoSEQ multiplex PCR; TCRdb's copy has only in-frame clones and lacks some. Clone size and V and J calls were adopted from that table, with D and trimming inferred from the DNA. The data show 150,000 to 200,000 clones, about 82% seen once. Sequenced: peripheral blood. This clonotype originated in a young woman with acute or convalescent COVID-19. This rearrangement joins TRBV28 to TRBJ2-7; the match to TRBD1 covers 10 bases. CDR3 sequence (DNA): TGTGCCAGCAGTTTGACAGGGGGCGCCCCCGAGCAGTACTTC. It yields the protein CASSLTGGAPEQYF.